A selection of T cell receptor beta chains follows, all from one sample in a study of T cells in Graves' hyperthyroidism and ophthalmopathy. TCRdb itself ran the multiplex PCR reads through MiXCR, one entry per CDR3 protein. The profile shows more than 300,000 distinct CDR3 sequences, about 18% of them singletons. The sequencing sample was made of blood. The source of these receptors is a young woman with Graves' hyperthyroidism that later progressed to Graves' ophthalmopathy. Each CDR3 is given with its conserved first and last residue. A D gene is named only where the DNA matches it firmly. Clone size is given for some rows only: seen once, a few or many times, or a class if the clone is expanded.

V	J	size	D	CDR3
TRBV5-1	TRBJ2-2	few	.	CASSYKTGELFF
TRBV11-2	TRBJ2-3	many	.	CASSLSVGGNTDTQYF
TRBV28	TRBJ1-5	few	.	CASREPDQPQHF
TRBV11-2	TRBJ2-7	.	.	CASGIGGPVAYEQYF
TRBV19	TRBJ1-5	many	.	CASSMPYLNQPQHF
TRBV20-1	TRBJ1-2	.	TRBD1	CSARDSQGAGGYTF
TRBV7-9	TRBJ2-1	many	TRBD2	CASSFFPSGIYNEQFF
TRBV4-2	TRBJ2-7	few	.	CASSQAQGNYEQYF
TRBV27	TRBJ2-1	many	TRBD2	CASSLGTSGSSQFF
TRBV28	TRBJ2-5	many	TRBD2	CASSLLTSGFQETQYF
TRBV29-1	TRBJ2-2	.	.	CSVVWGSAGELFF
TRBV28	TRBJ1-5	many	TRBD1	CASSLPLDRGRVRGQPQHF
TRBV5-6	TRBJ2-3	many	.	CASRPIFTDTQYF
TRBV11-2	TRBJ1-5	many	.	CASSLDPGQPQHF
TRBV19	TRBJ1-6	many	.	CASSMGARSYNSPLHF
TRBV29-1	TRBJ1-1	.	.	CSVDGTKTLNTEAFF
TRBV29-1	TRBJ1-1	many	.	CSGQNTEAFF
TRBV2	TRBJ1-5	many	TRBD1	CASSAGQPQGQPQHF
TRBV7-2	TRBJ2-7	few	.	CASSLGSEQVYEQYF
TRBV28	TRBJ1-6	.	.	CASRQTEYSYNSPLHF
TRBV28	TRBJ2-1	.	TRBD2	CANRGLAGGLGYNEQFF
TRBV20-1	TRBJ2-7	.	TRBD2	CSAGLAGGLGYEQYF
TRBV28	TRBJ1-1	many	.	CASSLQLEAFF
TRBV7-9	TRBJ2-1	many	.	CASSLVVTYSSYNEQFF
TRBV7-9	TRBJ2-7	many	.	CASSFNPYEQYF
TRBV5-1	TRBJ1-3	.	.	CASSLGDSTGNTIYF
TRBV29-1	TRBJ2-7	many	.	CSVEDETRYGQYF
TRBV20-1	TRBJ1-1	.	TRBD1	CSASETGYNTEAFF
TRBV10-3	TRBJ1-5	many	.	CAISESVSGDQPQHF
TRBV24-1	TRBJ2-1	.	TRBD1	CATRKTGGGFNEQFF
TRBV19	TRBJ1-2	many	TRBD1	CATWTGANYGYTF
TRBV29-1	TRBJ2-7	.	.	CSATENSYEQYF
TRBV10-1	TRBJ2-1	few	.	CASSERGFVYNEQFF
TRBV10-3	TRBJ1-1	.	TRBD1	CAISESQGASEAFF
TRBV12-3/TRBV12-4	TRBJ1-2	many	.	CASSLTAGGRNYGYTF
TRBV6-1	TRBJ2-7	many	TRBD2	CASSLLPGDSGGLYEQYF
TRBV25-1	TRBJ2-1	many	.	CASSAPNEQFF
TRBV20-1	TRBJ2-3	many	.	CSAIRRRAESTDTQYF
TRBV7-9	TRBJ2-7	few	.	CASSPRQVPHSYEQYF
TRBV5-5	TRBJ2-7	few	.	CASSLLGHLEQYF
TRBV6-5	TRBJ1-2	few	.	CASSYSGGLYGYTF
TRBV20-1	TRBJ2-3	.	.	CSARPAQLGRTDTQYF
TRBV5-1	TRBJ1-1	.	.	CASSNNKGSEAFF
TRBV7-9	TRBJ1-1	.	TRBD1	CASSRIHTGGVTEAFF
TRBV7-2	TRBJ1-6	many	.	CASAADSYNSPLHF
TRBV5-5	TRBJ2-1	many	.	CASSLVQNNEQFF
TRBV6-1	TRBJ2-7	few	TRBD2	CASSKRSGGRYEQYF
TRBV29-1	TRBJ2-1	.	.	CSSSSHNEQFF
TRBV19	TRBJ1-5	few	.	CASRDQEQPQHF
TRBV20-1	TRBJ1-2	.	TRBD1	CSARSNRDRGSGSIYGYTF
TRBV2	TRBJ2-7	many	.	CASSENSQDEQYF
TRBV12-3/TRBV12-4	TRBJ1-2	many	.	CASSPTDRPNYGYTF
TRBV20-1	TRBJ2-1	.	.	CSAKGLIRVHRDFYNEQFF
TRBV7-9	TRBJ1-3	.	.	CASSLAQGPYGNTIYF
TRBV5-1	TRBJ2-1	.	.	CASSGWTYNEQFF
TRBV12-3/TRBV12-4	TRBJ2-1	many	.	CASKKALLSNNEQFF
TRBV6-5	TRBJ1-6	many	.	CASSYSWSSRGSPLHF
TRBV12-3/TRBV12-4	TRBJ1-6	.	TRBD1	CASSSRTGIYSPLHF
TRBV2	TRBJ1-1	.	TRBD1	CAPWTGNDFSEAFF